Given below is one TCR beta chain in context. Its antigen is still unknown. No qualities accompany the bases; no much larger clone lies one base away. These data come from a study of Ad26.COV2.S vaccination and SARS-CoV-2 variants (dated by TCRdb to about 2021). As for the study more broadly: Sequencing of the TCRbeta repertoire served to evaluate the specificity and breadth of SARS-CoV-2-reactive T cell receptors following Ad26.COV2.S vaccination. A total of 32 samples were included in the TCR-sequenced set, comprising around 20 Ad26.COV2.S vaccine recipients, 5 placebo recipients and 8 SARS-CoV-2 convalescent individuals. Results and caveats for the whole study, not just this receptor: Spike-specific TCR breadth was higher in Ad26.COV2.S recipients than in placebo recipients (P = 0.0014). Vaccine and placebo recipients had comparable non-spike TCR breadth, which fits with the vaccine containing only spike. It was noted by the authors that total T cell responses may have been underestimated by the TCR breadth and depth analyses. After vaccination, spike-specific CD8+ and CD4+ T cell responses were reported to show substantial breadth.

TCRbeta CDR3 regions were sequenced with the immunoSEQ Assay. After extraction, genomic DNA underwent amplification by bias-controlled multiplex PCR, followed by high-throughput sequencing. The authors processed their data as follows. To quantify the absolute abundance of each unique TCRbeta CDR3 region, sequences were collapsed and filtered. T cell fraction was estimated by normalization of TCRbeta template counts to usable DNA, with usable DNA being measured through amplification of reference genes present in all nucleated cells. Repertoire TCRs were annotated as SARS-CoV-2-specific by exact matching of V gene, CDR3 amino acid sequence and J gene to a known reactive TCR set. The reference SARS-CoV-2 TCR set was derived from MIRA and filtered for enrichment in COVID-19-positive ImmuneCODE repertoires, a step that removed public or cross-reactive TCRs. Using the MIRA antigens, annotated TCRs were further analysed by specific ORF or by position within an ORF. Breadth was defined as the number of annotated unique rearrangements divided by the total number of unique productive rearrangements, and depth was defined as the summed frequency of the annotated unique rearrangements. Group comparisons of TCR breadth used two-sided Wilcoxon rank-sum tests. Here the immuneACCESS table is served through TCRdb, limited to in-frame sequences with V and J called. Missing clones are a known gap in these copies; in checked studies unresolved V genes cover under half, and the rest lacks a known reason. The DNA was the basis for D and trimming; V, J and clone size are from that table. Within this sample are about 94,000 clones, with approximately 77% of them counted one time only. Together, the top ten hold approximately 15% of the sample.

Including cysteine and phenylalanine, the CDR3 has 14 amino acids. Solely the CDR3 DNA is kept, with 42 bases framed from the first base. The germline V gene provides CDR1 ENHRY and CDR2 SYGVKD. V lost 4 bases and J lost 2 bases; the stretch between them is 8 bases long. This sample's time point label indicates: individuals recovered from natural SARS-CoV-2 infection. This specimen was peripheral blood, taken after recovery from COVID-19. The chain links TRBV10-3 with TRBJ2-2; no D gene can be assigned with confidence. This receptor was identified in a human donor who had recovered from COVID-19. The base sequence is TGTGCCATCAGTGTATCCGGCAACACCGGGGAGCTGTTTTTT. Its protein reads: CAISVSGNTGELFF.